The TCR beta chain described here comes from a study of blood T cell repertoires in COVID-19. Across the study: Donors in Cohort 3 who had recovered were those with two negative PCRs, healthcare professional clearance, or resolution of their symptoms.

Sequencing was performed with immunoSEQ multiplex PCR; in TCRdb, only in-frame clones are kept and a portion is missing. The sample lists 250,000 to 300,000 clones, 85% to 90% seen once, with approximately 2% in the top ten. Participant age was about 18 to 95 years, and participants resided in about two dozen US areas. Grouping used clinical history reported by participants in a survey and questionnaire. The sequencing input was PBMCs or T cells enriched from blood (not recorded which). The TCR originated in a woman aged 55-70 years in a cohort exposed to, infected with or recovered from COVID-19 (not recorded which).

CDR3 coding DNA: TGTGCCAGCAGCCAAGACGGCAGGGGCGGGCAGTACTTC. Translated, it gives CASSQDGRGGQYF. The rearrangement uses TRBV3-1 (or the pseudogene TRBV3-2) and TRBJ2-7; D is perhaps TRBD1 (6 bases). Between the trimmed V and J ends, which lost 0 bases and 9 bases, there was a span of 12 bases. This CDR3 is 13 amino acids long. Germline values: CDR1 LGHDT, CDR2 YNNKEL (reference sequence).